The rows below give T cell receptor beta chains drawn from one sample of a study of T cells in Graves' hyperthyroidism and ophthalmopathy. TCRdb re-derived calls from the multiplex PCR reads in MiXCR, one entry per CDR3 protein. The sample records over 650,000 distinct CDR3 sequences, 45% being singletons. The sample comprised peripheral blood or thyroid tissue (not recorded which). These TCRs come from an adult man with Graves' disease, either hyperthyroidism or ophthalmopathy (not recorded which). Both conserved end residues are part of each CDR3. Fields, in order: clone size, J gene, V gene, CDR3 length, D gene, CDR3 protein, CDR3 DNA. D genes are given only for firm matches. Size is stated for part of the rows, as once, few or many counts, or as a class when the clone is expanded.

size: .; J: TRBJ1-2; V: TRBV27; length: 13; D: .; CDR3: CASSLSGRNGYTF; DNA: TGTGCCAGCAGTTTATCGGGACGGAATGGCTACACCTTC
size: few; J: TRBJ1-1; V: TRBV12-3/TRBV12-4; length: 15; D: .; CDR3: CASSRRGGMDTEAFF; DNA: TGTGCCAGCAGCCGGAGAGGAGGGATGGACACTGAAGCTTTCTTT
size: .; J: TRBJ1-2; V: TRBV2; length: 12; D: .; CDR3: CASSGGGRGYTF; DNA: TGTGCCAGCAGTGGCGGGGGTCGGGGCTACACCTTC
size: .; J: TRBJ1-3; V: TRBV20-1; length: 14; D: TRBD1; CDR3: CSVPPGGDGYTIYF; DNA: TGCAGTGTTCCCCCAGGGGGAGATGGCTACACCATATATTTT
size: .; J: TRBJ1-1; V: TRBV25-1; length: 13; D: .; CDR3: CASSPNTGTEAFF; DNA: TGTGCCAGCTCACCAAATACTGGCACTGAAGCTTTCTTT
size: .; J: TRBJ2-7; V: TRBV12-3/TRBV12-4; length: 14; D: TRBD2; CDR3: CASSLNGRASEQYF; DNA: TGTGCCAGCAGTTTAAACGGGAGGGCCTCCGAGCAGTACTTC
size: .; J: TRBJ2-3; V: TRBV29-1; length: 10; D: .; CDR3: CSVVTDTQYF; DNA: TGCAGCGTCGTCACAGATACGCAGTATTTT
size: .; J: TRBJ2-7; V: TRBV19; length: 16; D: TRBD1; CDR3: CASTGQGINYGYEQYF; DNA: TGTGCCAGTACCGGACAGGGAATTAACTATGGCTACGAGCAGTACTTC
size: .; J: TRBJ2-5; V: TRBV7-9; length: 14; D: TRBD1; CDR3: CASSQTGGGLTQYF; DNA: TGTGCCAGCAGCCAAACAGGGGGCGGACTGACCCAGTACTTC
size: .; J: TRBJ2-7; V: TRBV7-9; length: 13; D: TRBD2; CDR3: CASSPPGGREQYF; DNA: TGTGCCAGCAGTCCCCCGGGAGGGCGCGAGCAGTACTTC
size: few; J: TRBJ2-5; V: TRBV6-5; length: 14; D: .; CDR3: CASSYVDSQETQYF; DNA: TGTGCCAGCAGTTACGTAGACAGCCAAGAGACCCAGTACTTC
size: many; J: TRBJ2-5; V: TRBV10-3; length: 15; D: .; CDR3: CAISDDARDRETQYF; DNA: TGTGCCATCAGTGATGACGCGAGGGACCGGGAGACCCAGTACTTC
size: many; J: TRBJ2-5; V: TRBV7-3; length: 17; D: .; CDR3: CASSLTGRGSIQETQYF; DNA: TGTGCCAGCAGCTTAACGGGAAGGGGGTCCATCCAAGAGACCCAGTACTTC
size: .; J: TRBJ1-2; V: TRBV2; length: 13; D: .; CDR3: CASSARANYGYTF; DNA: TGTGCCAGCAGTGCCAGAGCTAACTATGGCTACACCTTC
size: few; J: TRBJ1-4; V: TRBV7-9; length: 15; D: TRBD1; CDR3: CASSSRTGGLEKLFF; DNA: TGTGCCAGCAGCTCACGGACAGGGGGCCTTGAAAAACTGTTTTTT
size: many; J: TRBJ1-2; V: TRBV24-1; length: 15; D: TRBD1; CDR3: CATSDPLTGDYGYTF; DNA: TGTGCCACCAGTGATCCGCTGACAGGGGACTATGGCTACACCTTC
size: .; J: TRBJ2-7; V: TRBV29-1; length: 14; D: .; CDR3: CSVEGGLKGSEQYF; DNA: TGCAGCGTTGAAGGAGGCCTCAAAGGGAGCGAGCAGTACTTC
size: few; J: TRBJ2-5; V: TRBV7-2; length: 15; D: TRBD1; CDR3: CASSLGGDRAETQYF; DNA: TGTGCCAGCAGCTTAGGGGGAGACAGGGCGGAGACCCAGTACTTC
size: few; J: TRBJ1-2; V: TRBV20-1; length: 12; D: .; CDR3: CSASPSLGGYTF; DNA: TGCAGTGCTAGTCCCTCACTGGGTGGCTACACCTTC
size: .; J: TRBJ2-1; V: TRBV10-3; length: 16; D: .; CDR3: CAISEGGASTYNEQFF; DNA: TGTGCCATCAGTGAAGGGGGGGCTAGTACTTACAATGAGCAGTTCTTC
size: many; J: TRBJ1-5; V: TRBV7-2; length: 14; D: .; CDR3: CASSLADSNQPQHF; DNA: TGTGCCAGCAGCTTGGCCGATAGCAATCAGCCCCAGCATTTT
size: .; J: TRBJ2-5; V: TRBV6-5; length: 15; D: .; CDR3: CASSPLRQAGQPQYF; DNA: TGTGCCAGCAGTCCTCTCCGACAGGCAGGGCAGCCCCAGTACTTC
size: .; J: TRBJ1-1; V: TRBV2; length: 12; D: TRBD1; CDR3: CASKAGGTEAFF; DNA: TGTGCCAGCAAAGCAGGGGGCACTGAAGCTTTCTTT
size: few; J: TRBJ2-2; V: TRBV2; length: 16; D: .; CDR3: CATTRFQVANTGELFF; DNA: TGTGCCACCACCCGTTTTCAAGTAGCGAACACCGGGGAGCTGTTTTTT
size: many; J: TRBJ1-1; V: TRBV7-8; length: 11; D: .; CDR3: CASSPLFEAFF; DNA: TGTGCCAGCAGCCCCTTGTTTGAAGCTTTCTTT
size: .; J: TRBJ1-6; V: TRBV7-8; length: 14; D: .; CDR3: CASTGLAPNSPLHF; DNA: TGTGCCAGCACGGGACTAGCGCCGAATTCACCCCTCCACTTT
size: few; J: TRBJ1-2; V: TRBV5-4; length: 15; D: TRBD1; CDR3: CASSDGPGTGVGYTF; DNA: TGTGCCAGCAGCGACGGCCCCGGTACAGGGGTCGGCTACACCTTC
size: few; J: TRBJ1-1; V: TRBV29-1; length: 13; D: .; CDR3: CSVEVGGRGEAFF; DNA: TGCAGCGTTGAAGTTGGAGGGCGCGGTGAAGCTTTCTTT